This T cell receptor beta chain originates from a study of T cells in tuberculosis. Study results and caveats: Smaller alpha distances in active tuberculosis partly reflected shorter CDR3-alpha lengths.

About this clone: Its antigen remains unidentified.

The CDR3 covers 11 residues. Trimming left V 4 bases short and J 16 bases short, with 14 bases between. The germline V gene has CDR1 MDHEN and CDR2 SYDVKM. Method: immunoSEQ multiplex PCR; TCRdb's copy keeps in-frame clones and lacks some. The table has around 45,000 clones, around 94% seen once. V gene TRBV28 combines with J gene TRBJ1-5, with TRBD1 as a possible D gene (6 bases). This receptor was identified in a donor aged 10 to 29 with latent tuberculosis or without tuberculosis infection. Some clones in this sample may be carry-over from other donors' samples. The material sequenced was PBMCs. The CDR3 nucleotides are TGTGCCAGCAGTTCGGACAGACCTCACCATTTT. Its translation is CASSSDRPHHF. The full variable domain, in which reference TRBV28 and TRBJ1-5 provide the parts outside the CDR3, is DVKVTQSSRYLVKRTGEKVFLECVQDMDHENMFWYRQDPGLGLRLIYFSYDVKMKEKGDIPEGYSVSREKKERFSLILESASTNQTSMYLCASSSDRPHHFGDGTRLSIL.